Below are 24 T cell receptor beta chains sequenced from a single sample in a study of type 1 regulatory T cells. TCRdb processed the reads anew with MiXCR; each CDR3 protein has one entry. The sample lists about 97,000 distinct CDR3 sequences, 25% to 40% seen once, with 2% to 2.5% in the top ten. The specimen sequenced was CD4+ T cells, either the whole sample or a sorted fraction (not recorded which). These receptors were collected from a human donor in good health.

This clonotype was seen more than once but under ten times. The CDR3 sequence: CSANLPQGVSTQYF. The CDR3 DNA reads TGCAGTGCTAACCTACCCCAGGGGGTTAGTACGCAGTATTTT. The rearrangement joins TRBV20-1 to TRBJ2-3; 7 nucleotides match TRBD1. The V gene's germline CDR1 is DFQATT and CDR2 SNEGSKA (reference sequence). The CDR3 length is 14 residues. V lost 4 bases and J lost 8; bases outside the gene matches: 12.

The rearrangement joins TRBV12-3 or TRBV12-4 to TRBJ2-7; the D is unclear. V was shortened by 4 bases and J by 7 bases, with 14 bases between the two germline ends. CDR3 length: 13 residues. The CDR3 nucleotides are TGTGCCAGCAGTTCGTCCAGGCCTGGAGAGCAGTACTTC. It is translated as CASSSSRPGEQYF.

The genes are TRBV27 and TRBJ2-2; D not certain. V gave up 6 bases and J gave up 7 bases, with 9 bases separating them. This CDR3 is 12 amino acids long. Germline lookup yields CDR1 MNHEY and CDR2 SMNVEV (reference sequence). The CDR3 protein is CASRAWGGELFF. The CDR3 nucleotides are TGTGCCAGCAGGGCGTGGGGCGGGGAGCTGTTTTTT.

This sequence joins TRBV6-2 or TRBV6-3 and TRBJ2-3; either TRBD1 or TRBD2 may fit D (5 bases each). Germline V gene lookup returns CDR1 MNHEY and CDR2 SVGEGT. This CDR3 region has 13 residues. Trimming took off 5 bases at V and 0 bases at J, with 6 bases between the two ends. DNA for the CDR3: TGTGCCAGCAGTCGGGACAGCACAGATACGCAGTATTTT. Translating gives CASSRDSTDTQYF.

This sequence joins TRBV4-3 and TRBJ2-7; the match to TRBD1 covers 8 bases. V lost 1 base and J lost 9; bases outside the gene matches: 8. Germline V gene lookup returns CDR1 LGHNA and CDR2 YSLEER. This CDR3 has 14 amino acids. The CDR3 region has the DNA TGCGCCAGCAGCCAAGTGGGACAGGTCCCCTGGCAGTACTTC. This translates into CASSQVGQVPWQYF.

J is TRBJ2-3 and V is TRBV4-2; D is perhaps TRBD1 or TRBD2 (6 bases each). CDR3 length: 16 residues. V dropped 6 bases and J dropped 2 bases, with 18 bases sitting between them. CDR1 is LGHNA, CDR2 YNFKEQ, per germline. This CDR3 reads CASSARRAGDTDTQYF. For the CDR3, the DNA is TGTGCCAGCAGTGCAAGGAGGGCAGGGGACACAGATACGCAGTATTTT.

CDR3 amino acids: CASRARNSPLHF. CDR3 nucleotide sequence: TGTGCCAGTAGGGCACGAAATTCACCCCTCCACTTT. The J gene is TRBJ1-6, the V gene TRBV19; D gene unclear. Germline V gene sequence: CDR1 LNHDA, CDR2 SQIVND (reference sequence). The CDR3 extends over 12 amino acids. V was trimmed by 6 bases and J by 7 bases, leaving 7 bases between them. Using reference TRBV19 and TRBJ1-6 for the parts outside the CDR3, the full variable domain is DGGITQSPKYLFRKEGQNVTLSCEQNLNHDAMYWYRQDPGQGLRLIYYSQIVNDFQKGDIAEGYSVSREKKESFPLTVTSAQKNPTAFYLCASRARNSPLHFGNGTRLTVT.

The gene calls are TRBV5-1 and TRBJ2-7, with D unclear. Trimming stripped 0 bases from V and 2 bases from J, with 12 bases between. The CDR3 has 15 amino acids. Germline V gene lookup returns CDR1 SGHRS and CDR2 YFSETQ. The CDR3 protein is CASSLAALTAYEQYF. CDR3 DNA: TGCGCCAGCAGCTTGGCAGCTCTGACGGCCTACGAGCAGTACTTC.

There are a few counts of this clonotype. V usage is TRBV5-1 and J usage is TRBJ1-2; TRBD1 is a possible D gene (6 bases). CDR1 and CDR2 (germline): SGHRS, YFSETQ. Trimming removed 4 bases at V and 8 bases at J, with 15 bases between. The CDR3 sequence is 13 residues long. The CDR3 region has the DNA TGCGCCAGCAGCCCCGAGGGGGGGAACGGCTACACCTTC. Translated: CASSPEGGNGYTF.

This clonotype appeared a few times. V and J are TRBV6-5 and TRBJ2-5, with 9 bases identical to TRBD1. The CDR3 is 15 amino acids. Looked up from germline, CDR1 is MNHEY and CDR2 is SVGAGI. Unmatched junction bases numbered 10, after V lost 5 bases and J lost 6 bases. DNA for the CDR3: TGTGCCAGCAGTCCATACCGGGACAGGGTTAAGACCCAGTACTTC. Translation: CASSPYRDRVKTQYF.

The chain uses TRBV5-4 and TRBJ2-7, with 8 positions matching TRBD1. The CDR3 totals 14 residues. Unmatched junction bases numbered 6, after V lost 4 bases and J lost 3 bases. CDR1 and CDR2 from the germline V gene are SGHNT and YYREEE (reference sequence). The CDR3 bases are TGTGCCAGCAGCCTTAGACAGGGGCACTACGAGCAGTACTTC. Amino acids: CASSLRQGHYEQYF. Drawing the rest from reference TRBV5-4 and TRBJ2-7, the complete variable domain is ETGVTQSPTHLIKTRGQQVTLRCSSQSGHNTVSWYQQALGQGPQFIFQYYREEENGRGNFPPRFSGLQFPNYSSELNVNALELDDSALYLCASSLRQGHYEQYFGPGTRLTVT.

The V call is TRBV3-1, the J call TRBJ2-5, with D uncertain. The CDR3 has 14 amino acids. Trimming cost V 5 bases and J 2 bases, with 12 bases left between them. The germline CDR1 and CDR2 sequences are LGHDT and YNNKEL (reference sequence). DNA of the CDR3: TGTGCCAGCAGCACTTACAGTCAACAAGAGACCCAGTACTTC. Translation gives CASSTYSQQETQYF.

This clonotype was seen a handful of times. The chain combines TRBV21-1 with TRBJ2-7; whether TRBD2, the table's D call, matches the DNA was not checked. TRBV21-1 is annotated as a pseudogene. The CDR3 sequence is 14 residues long. CDR3 DNA sequence: TGTGCCAGCAGGGGAGCGGGAAGCTCCTACGAGCAGTACTTC. It specifies CASRGAGSSYEQYF.

This clonotype was seen a handful of times. V is TRBV19 and J is TRBJ2-2, with D perhaps assigned TRBD1 or TRBD2 (6 bases each). V was cut by 8 bases and J by 0 bases, with 13 bases left in between. The CDR3 has 15 amino acids. CDR1 is LNHDA and CDR2 is SQIVND in the germline V gene (reference sequence). DNA for the CDR3: TGTGCCAGTCGGTCCGGGGGCGCGAACACCGGGGAGCTGTTTTTT. Its translation: CASRSGGANTGELFF.

This clonotype was seen repeatedly, ten times or more. This chain uses TRBV7-2 with TRBJ2-1; the D gene is possibly TRBD1 (5 bases). CDR3 length equals 15 residues. Deletions cut 2 bases from V and 5 bases from J, with 13 bases between. Germline values: CDR1 SGHTA, CDR2 FQGNSA. CDR3 sequence (DNA): TGTGCCAGCAGCTTAAGGGGAAGTGACAACAATGAGCAGTTCTTC. Translation: CASSLRGSDNNEQFF. The entire variable domain, with the rest obtained from reference TRBV7-2 and TRBJ2-1, is as follows: GAGVSQSPSNKVTEKGKDVELRCDPISGHTALYWYRQSLGQGLEFLIYFQGNSAPDKSGLPSDRFSAERTGGSVSTLTIQRTQQEDSAVYLCASSLRGSDNNEQFFGPGTRLTVL.

The chain uses TRBV28 and TRBJ1-2; the D is unclear. V was shortened by 7 bases and J by 6 bases, with 15 bases between the two germline ends. This CDR3 region has 13 residues. CDR1 and CDR2 (germline): MDHEN, SYDVKM. The CDR3, as DNA: TGTGCCAGCACCTCCGAAAGGGCGGATGGCTACACCTTC. Encoded protein: CASTSERADGYTF.

This sequence joins TRBV29-1 and TRBJ2-7, with 8 nucleotides matching TRBD1. The germline CDR1 and CDR2 sequences are SQVTM and ANQGSEA. With V trimmed by 6 bases and J by 1 base, 2 bases remained unmatched. The CDR3 covers 12 residues. The chain's CDR3 is CSVGQGSYEQYF. The CDR3 DNA reads as TGCAGCGTCGGACAGGGATCCTACGAGCAGTACTTC.

This clonotype was counted at least ten times. V usage is TRBV20-1 and J usage is TRBJ2-1, with D hard to call. This CDR3 comprises 14 residues. Germline-derived CDR1 and CDR2 are DFQATT and SNEGSKA (reference sequence). V lost 2 bases, J lost 5 bases, and 13 bases lay in between. Written as DNA, the CDR3 is TGCAGTGCTAGAAGACAAGGGCGAGACAATGAGCAGTTCTTC. Its translation is CSARRQGRDNEQFF.

The chain is built from TRBV9 and TRBJ2-3, with 10 nucleotides matching TRBD2. The V segment lost 3 bases and the J segment 2 bases; nucleotides outside the gene matches: 6. The CDR3 runs 16 residues. The germline gives CDR1 SGDLS, CDR2 YYNGEE. The CDR3 DNA is TGTGCCAGCAGCGCGCTAGCGGGAGTATCCACAGATACGCAGTATTTT. Translated: CASSALAGVSTDTQYF. Full variable domain (remainder filled in from reference TRBV9 and TRBJ2-3): DSGVTQTPKHLITATGQRVTLRCSPRSGDLSVYWYQQSLDQGLQFLIQYYNGEERAKGNILERFSAQQFPDLHSELNLSSLELGDSALYFCASSALAGVSTDTQYFGPGTRLTVL.

This chain uses TRBV20-1 with TRBJ1-5; 10 bases line up with TRBD1. The CDR3 has 15 amino acids. Germline CDR1 and CDR2: DFQATT and SNEGSKA (reference sequence). V dropped 0 bases and J dropped 6; count of bases not matched to a gene: 5. CDR3 amino acids: CSARERQGASQPQHF. The CDR3, as DNA: TGCAGTGCTAGAGAGAGACAGGGGGCTAGTCAGCCCCAGCATTTT.

The chain carries TRBV5-5 and TRBJ1-6; no clear D gene. The CDR3 has 14 residues. Trimming removed 2 bases from V and 7 bases from J, with 10 bases in between. CDR1 and CDR2 from the germline V gene are SGHKS and YYEKEE (reference sequence). CDR3 in amino acids: CASSFLTDNSPLHF. The CDR3 DNA follows: TGTGCCAGCAGCTTCTTGACGGACAATTCACCCCTCCACTTT. Full variable domain (rest looked up from reference TRBV5-5 and TRBJ1-6): DAGVTQSPTHLIKTRGQQVTLRCSPISGHKSVSWYQQVLGQGPQFIFQYYEKEERGRGNFPDRFSARQFPNYSSELNVNALLLGDSALYLCASSFLTDNSPLHFGNGTRLTVT.

This clonotype showed up many times. The V call is TRBV14, the J call TRBJ2-5; D unresolved. Trimming removed 1 base at V and 5 bases at J, with 11 bases between. CDR3 size: 14 residues. Germline V gene lookup returns CDR1 SGHDN and CDR2 FVKESK. The CDR3 loop reads CASSQVSRMETQYF. As DNA, the CDR3 is TGTGCCAGCAGCCAAGTTTCACGGATGGAGACCCAGTACTTC.

This clonotype was seen ten or more times. The chain couples TRBV7-8 to TRBJ2-7; TRBD1 agrees at 7 bases. CDR3 length: 15 amino acids. Germline CDR1 SGHVS, CDR2 FQNEAQ. V was pared by 1 base and J by 7 bases, with 10 bases of the junction left unmatched. CDR3 bases: TGTGCCAGCAGCTTAGAGGGGGCCTTCTATTCGGAGCAGTACTTC. This translates into CASSLEGAFYSEQYF.

The CDR3 loop is CSVVRGLNTEAFF. The CDR3 DNA follows: TGCAGCGTTGTCCGCGGTTTGAACACTGAAGCTTTCTTT. This rearrangement joins TRBV29-1 to TRBJ1-1; D remains ambiguous. Germline lookup yields CDR1 SQVTM and CDR2 ANQGSEA. The CDR3 totals 13 residues. V was clipped by 4 bases and J by 0 bases, with 9 bases between them.